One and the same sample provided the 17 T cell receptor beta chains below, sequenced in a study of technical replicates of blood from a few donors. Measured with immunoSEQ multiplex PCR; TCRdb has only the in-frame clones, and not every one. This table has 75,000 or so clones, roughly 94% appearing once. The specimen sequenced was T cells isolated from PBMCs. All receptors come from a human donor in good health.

The CDR3 reads CASSFPGRNYNEQFF. The CDR3 bases are TGTGCCAGCAGCTTTCCCGGGAGGAATTACAATGAGCAGTTCTTC. The chain couples TRBV7-9 to TRBJ2-1; 7 bases align to TRBD2. The germline gives CDR1 SEHNR, CDR2 FQNEAQ (reference sequence). V shed 3 bases, J shed 4 bases, and the junction held 6 bases outside the gene matches. The CDR3 loop spans 15 amino acids. Using reference TRBV7-9 and TRBJ2-1 for the parts outside the CDR3, the full variable domain is DTGVSQNPRHKITKRGQNVTFRCDPISEHNRLYWYRQTLGQGPEFLTYFQNEAQLEKSRLLSDRFSAERPKGSFSTLEIQRTEQGDSAMYLCASSFPGRNYNEQFFGPGTRLTVL.

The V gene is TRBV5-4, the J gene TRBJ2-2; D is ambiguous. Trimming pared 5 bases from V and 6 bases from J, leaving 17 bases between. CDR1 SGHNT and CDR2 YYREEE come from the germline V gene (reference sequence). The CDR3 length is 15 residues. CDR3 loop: CASRLGGLDAGELFF. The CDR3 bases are TGTGCCAGCAGATTAGGCGGCCTCGACGCCGGGGAGCTGTTTTTT.

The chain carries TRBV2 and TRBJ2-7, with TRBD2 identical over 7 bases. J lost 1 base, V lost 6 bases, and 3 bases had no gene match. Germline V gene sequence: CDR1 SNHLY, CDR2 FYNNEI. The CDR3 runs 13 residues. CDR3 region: CASRGTNSYEQYF. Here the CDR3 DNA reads TGTGCCAGCAGAGGGACTAATTCCTACGAGCAGTACTTC.

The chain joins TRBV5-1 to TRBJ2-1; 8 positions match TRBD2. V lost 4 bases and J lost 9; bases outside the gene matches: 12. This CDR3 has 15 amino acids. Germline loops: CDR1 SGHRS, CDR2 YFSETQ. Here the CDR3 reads CASSDMGLELGEQFF. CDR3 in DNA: TGCGCCAGCAGCGACATGGGACTAGAGCTGGGTGAGCAGTTCTTC.

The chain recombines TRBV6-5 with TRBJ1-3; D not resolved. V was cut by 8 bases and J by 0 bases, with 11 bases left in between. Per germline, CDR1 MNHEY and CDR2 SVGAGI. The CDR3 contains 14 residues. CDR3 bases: TGTGCCAGCGGTGAGGTAATCTCTGGAAACACCATATATTTT. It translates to CASGEVISGNTIYF.

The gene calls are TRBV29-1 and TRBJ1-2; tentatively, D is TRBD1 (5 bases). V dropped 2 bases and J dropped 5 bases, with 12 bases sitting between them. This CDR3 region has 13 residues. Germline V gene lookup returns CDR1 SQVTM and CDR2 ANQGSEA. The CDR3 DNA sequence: TGCAGCGTTGAATCCGCGACAGTATATGGCTACACCTTC. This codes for CSVESATVYGYTF.

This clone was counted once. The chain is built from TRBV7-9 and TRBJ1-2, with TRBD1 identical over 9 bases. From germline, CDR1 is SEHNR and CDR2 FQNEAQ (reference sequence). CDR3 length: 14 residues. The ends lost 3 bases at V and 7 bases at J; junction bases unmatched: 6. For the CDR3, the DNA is TGTGCCAGCAGCTTTTGGACAGGGGTGACTGGCTACACCTTC. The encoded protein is CASSFWTGVTGYTF.

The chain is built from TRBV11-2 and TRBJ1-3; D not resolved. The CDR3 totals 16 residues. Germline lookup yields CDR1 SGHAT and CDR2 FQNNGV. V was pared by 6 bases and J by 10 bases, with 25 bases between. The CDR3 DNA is TGTGCCAGCAGTTCAATACCCGGGTCTCGGGAAGGGACCATATATTTT. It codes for CASSSIPGSREGTIYF.

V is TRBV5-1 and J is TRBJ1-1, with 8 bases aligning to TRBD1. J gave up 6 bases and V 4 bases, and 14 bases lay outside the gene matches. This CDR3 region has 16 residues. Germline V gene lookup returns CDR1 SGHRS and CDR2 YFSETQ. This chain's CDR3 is CASSPETGDGSAEAFF. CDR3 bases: TGCGCCAGCAGCCCGGAGACAGGGGACGGATCTGCTGAAGCTTTCTTT.

Written as DNA, the CDR3 is TGTGCCAGCAGCTATACGGGACAGGGGTACAATGAGCAGTTCTTC. It yields the protein CASSYTGQGYNEQFF. The genes are TRBV6-5 and TRBJ2-1, with 10 bases fitting TRBD1. Germline V gene data show CDR1 as MNHEY and CDR2 as SVGAGI. The V gene end was trimmed by 6 bases and the J gene end by 4 bases; junction bases not matched to a gene: 6. This CDR3 has 15 amino acids.

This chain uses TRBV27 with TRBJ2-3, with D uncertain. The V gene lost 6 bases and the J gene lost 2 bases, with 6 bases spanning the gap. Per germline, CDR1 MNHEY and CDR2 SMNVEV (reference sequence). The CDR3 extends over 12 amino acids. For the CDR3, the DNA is TGTGCCAGCAGCCCAAACACAGATACGCAGTATTTT. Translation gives CASSPNTDTQYF.

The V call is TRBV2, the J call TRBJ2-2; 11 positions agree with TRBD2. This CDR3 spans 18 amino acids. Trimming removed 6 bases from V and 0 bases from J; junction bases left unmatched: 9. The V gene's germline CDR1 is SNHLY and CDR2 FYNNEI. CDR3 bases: TGTGCCAGCAGCGCCGTGACTAGCGGGAATCCGAACACCGGGGAGCTGTTTTTT. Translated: CASSAVTSGNPNTGELFF.

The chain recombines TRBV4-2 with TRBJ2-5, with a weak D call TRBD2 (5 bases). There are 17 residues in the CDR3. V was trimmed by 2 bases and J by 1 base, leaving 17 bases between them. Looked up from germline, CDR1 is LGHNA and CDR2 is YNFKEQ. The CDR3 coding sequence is TGTGCCAGCAGCCAAAATCCCACCCTAGCCCTCCAAGAGACCCAGTACTTC. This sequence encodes CASSQNPTLALQETQYF.

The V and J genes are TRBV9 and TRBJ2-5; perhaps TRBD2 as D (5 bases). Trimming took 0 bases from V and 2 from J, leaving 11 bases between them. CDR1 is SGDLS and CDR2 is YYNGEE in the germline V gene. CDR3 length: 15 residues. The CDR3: CASSVADWTQETQYF. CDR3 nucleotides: TGTGCCAGCAGCGTAGCTGATTGGACTCAAGAGACCCAGTACTTC.

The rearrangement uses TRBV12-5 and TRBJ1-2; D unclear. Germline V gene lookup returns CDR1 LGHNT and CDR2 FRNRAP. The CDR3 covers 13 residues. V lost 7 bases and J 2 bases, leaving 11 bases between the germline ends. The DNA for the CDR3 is TGTGCTAGTGATAGCATTCACAACTATGGCTACACCTTC. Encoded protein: CASDSIHNYGYTF.

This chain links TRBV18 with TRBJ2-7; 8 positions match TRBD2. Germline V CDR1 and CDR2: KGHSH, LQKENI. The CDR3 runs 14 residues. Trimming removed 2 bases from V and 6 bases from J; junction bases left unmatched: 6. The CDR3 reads CASSPYSGRGEQYF. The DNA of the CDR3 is TGTGCCAGCTCACCATATTCCGGGAGGGGCGAGCAGTACTTC. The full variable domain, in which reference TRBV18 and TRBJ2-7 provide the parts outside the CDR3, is NAGVMQNPRHLVRRRGQEARLRCSPMKGHSHVYWYRQLPEEGLKFMVYLQKENIIDESGMPKERFSAEFPKEGPSILRIQQVVRGDSAAYFCASSPYSGRGEQYFGPGTRLTVT.

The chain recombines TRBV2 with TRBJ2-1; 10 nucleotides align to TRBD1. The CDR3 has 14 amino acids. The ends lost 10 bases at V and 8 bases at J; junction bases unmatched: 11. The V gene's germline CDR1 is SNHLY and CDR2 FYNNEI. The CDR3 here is CATQGQGRGDEQFF. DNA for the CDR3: TGTGCCACCCAGGGACAGGGGAGGGGAGATGAGCAGTTCTTC.